This entry lists 25 T cell receptor beta chains sequenced from one sample in a study of beta chain features in type 1 diabetes. Overall study findings and caveats: Researchers report that Type 1 diabetes patients had moderately but significantly shorter TCRB CDR3s across all four CD4+ subsets.

The sequenced template was cDNA made from the entire isolated RNA. Data came from immunoSEQ multiplex PCR; TCRdb stores just in-frame clones and leaves some out. The sample shows about 640,000 clones, roughly 12% of them seen only once. The antigens these receptors bind are not known. Sequencing was done on a sample of naive CD4+ T cells from blood. The receptors were sampled from a man aged 25-45 years with type 1 diabetes.

This clone was counted only a few times. The V gene is TRBV6-1, the J gene TRBJ1-5; 8 bases line up with TRBD1. This CDR3 is built from 15 residues. CDR1 is MNHNS and CDR2 is SASEGT in the germline V gene. Trimming removed 5 bases from V and 6 bases from J; junction bases left unmatched: 9. The CDR3 bases are TGTGCCAGCAGTCAGTCCGACAGGGGCGGTCAGCCCCAGCATTTT. It specifies CASSQSDRGGQPQHF.

This clone was counted only a few times. This sequence joins TRBV7-9 and TRBJ2-5, with 7 bases identical to TRBD1. Looked up from germline, CDR1 is SEHNR and CDR2 is FQNEAQ (reference sequence). After removal of 4 bases from V and 5 bases from J, the junction contained 16 bases not matched to a gene. CDR3 size: 17 residues. The CDR3 coding sequence is TGTGCCAGCAGCTCACAAAGGGGAAGGGACAGAAGGGAGACCCAGTACTTC. Amino acid sequence: CASSSQRGRDRRETQYF.

This clone has a handful of counts. The rearrangement joins TRBV7-9 to TRBJ2-1; 11 bases are a match to TRBD2. CDR3 length: 18 residues. Germline V gene data show CDR1 as SEHNR and CDR2 as FQNEAQ (reference sequence). V was clipped by 1 base and J by 0 bases; unmatched bases: 5. This CDR3 reads CASSLETSGAGSYNEQFF. As DNA, the CDR3 is TGTGCCAGCAGCTTAGAGACTAGCGGGGCTGGCTCCTACAATGAGCAGTTCTTC.

In its sample, this clone was seen a few times. The chain links TRBV4-3 to TRBJ1-3, with D possibly matching TRBD1 (6 bases). CDR1 and CDR2 (germline): LGHNA, YSLEER. Deletions cut 0 bases from V and 0 bases from J, with 9 bases between. This CDR3 contains 16 residues. CDR3 protein: CASSQEAGDSGNTIYF. CDR3 coding DNA: TGCGCCAGCAGCCAAGAAGCAGGGGACTCTGGAAACACCATATATTTT.

The V and J genes are TRBV28 and TRBJ2-7; TRBD1 matches 9 bases. CDR1 and CDR2 (germline): MDHEN, SYDVKM. CDR3 size: 14 residues. V was clipped by 5 bases and J by 4 bases; unmatched bases: 6. The CDR3: CASSAYRGRYEQYF. The CDR3 DNA follows: TGTGCCAGCAGTGCGTACAGGGGGCGGTACGAGCAGTACTTC.

Only a few counts were recorded for this clone. At the DNA level, this CDR3 is encoded by other sequences in the same sample as well. The chain is built from TRBV7-9 and TRBJ1-5; TRBD1 might be the D (5 bases). CDR1 is SEHNR and CDR2 is FQNEAQ in the germline V gene (reference sequence). The germline V and J ends were trimmed by 8 bases and 5 bases, with 13 bases remaining between them. The CDR3 runs to 13 residues. The CDR3: CASSPGGDQPQHF. In DNA, the CDR3 is TGTGCCAGCTCCCCTGGGGGGGATCAGCCCCAGCATTTT.

This clone came up a few times. V is TRBV7-8 and J is TRBJ1-5; D gene uncertain. The germline V gene encodes CDR1 SGHVS and CDR2 FQNEAQ. The CDR3 extends over 14 amino acids. V lost 5 bases, J lost 5 bases, and 13 bases lay in between. CDR3 sequence (DNA): TGTGCCAGCAGCCCCAATCAGCTCTATCAGCCCCAGCATTTT. Residues: CASSPNQLYQPQHF. The variable domain in full, completed from reference TRBV7-8 and TRBJ1-5, reads GAGVSQSPRYKVAKRGQDVALRCDPISGHVSLFWYQQALGQGPEFLTYFQNEAQLDKSGLPSDRFFAERPEGSVSTLKIQRTQQEDSAVYLCASSPNQLYQPQHFGDGTRLSIL.

This sequence joins TRBV27 and TRBJ2-2; D remains unclear. Trimming shortened V by 9 bases and J by 1 base, and 12 bases separated the two germline ends. Germline lookup yields CDR1 MNHEY and CDR2 SMNVEV (reference sequence). The CDR3 consists of 14 residues. For the CDR3, the DNA is TGTGCCAGTCTGACCTCTCGGAACACCGGGGAGCTGTTTTTT. Protein sequence: CASLTSRNTGELFF.

The CDR3 is CASSPGTGATNEKLFF. In DNA form, the CDR3 reads TGTGCCAGCAGTCCTGGGACAGGAGCAACTAATGAAAAACTGTTTTTT. The J gene is TRBJ1-4, the V gene TRBV27; TRBD1 agrees at 8 bases. The CDR3 loop spans 16 amino acids. After removal of 5 bases from V and 0 bases from J, the junction contained 5 bases not matched to a gene. Germline lookup yields CDR1 MNHEY and CDR2 SMNVEV (reference sequence).

With regard to this clone: Other DNA sequences from this sample encode an identical CDR3 as well. This rearrangement joins TRBV7-9 to TRBJ2-7; unclear D gene. The CDR3 is made up of 13 amino acids. Trimming stripped 2 bases from V and 1 base from J, with 6 bases between. Germline-derived CDR1 and CDR2 are SEHNR and FQNEAQ (reference sequence). The CDR3 DNA follows: TGTGCCAGCAGCTTATTAGGATCCTACGAGCAGTACTTC. Protein sequence: CASSLLGSYEQYF.

The chain employs TRBV6-5 and TRBJ1-6; D remains unclear. The CDR3 consists of 12 residues. Per the germline V gene, CDR1 is MNHEY and CDR2 is SVGAGI. Trimming left V 8 bases short and J 7 bases short, with 9 bases between. The CDR3 DNA is TGTGCCAGCCGAGACACGAATTCACCCCTCCACTTT. Amino acids: CASRDTNSPLHF.

J is TRBJ1-1 and V is TRBV9; tentatively, D is TRBD1 (5 bases). Germline CDR1 reads SGDLS; CDR2 reads YYNGEE. CDR3 size: 15 residues. V lost 0 bases and J lost 4, with 13 bases in between. In DNA, the CDR3 is TGTGCCAGCAGCGTAGACCCCCAGGGAGGCACTGAAGCTTTCTTT. Translation: CASSVDPQGGTEAFF.

In this sample, this clone turned up a few times. In nucleotides, the CDR3 is TGTGCCAGCAGCTTTAGCGGGGGAGGAGATACGCAGTATTTT. Translated, it gives CASSFSGGGDTQYF. The rearrangement links TRBV7-2 to TRBJ2-3; 9 bases map to TRBD2. Germline CDR1 is SGHTA and CDR2 is FQGNSA. The length of the CDR3 is 14 residues. V shed 3 bases, J shed 5 bases, and the junction held 3 bases outside the gene matches.

This clone was seen a few times. The junction does not match germline at one end; this may be a read error. The chain uses TRBV7-7 and TRBJ2-7; the D is unclear. CDR1 SSHAT and CDR2 FNYEAQ come from the germline V gene (reference sequence). The CDR3 is 13 amino acids. CDR3 nucleotide sequence: TGTGCTAGCAGCTTGTCGACGTGGGGCGAGCAGTACTTC. Translation: CASSLSTWGEQYF.

The rearrangement links TRBV7-2 to TRBJ1-2; D gene uncertain. This CDR3 contains 16 residues. V lost 0 bases to trimming and J lost 0 bases, with 11 bases between them. Germline lookup yields CDR1 SGHTA and CDR2 FQGNSA. CDR3 sequence (DNA): TGTGCCAGCAGCTTAGCTCCACTACCAACTAACTATGGCTACACCTTC. Amino acid sequence: CASSLAPLPTNYGYTF.

This clone was seen more than once but under ten times. The rearrangement joins TRBV11-2 to TRBJ1-3; D possibly corresponds to TRBD1 (6 bases). The CDR3 sequence is 17 residues long. In germline, CDR1 is SGHAT, CDR2 FQNNGV. Trimming removed 5 bases from V and 1 base from J, with 18 bases in between. The CDR3 loop reads CASSRLQGNSSGNTIYF. The CDR3 DNA sequence: TGTGCCAGCAGCCGCCTACAGGGTAACTCTTCTGGAAACACCATATATTTT.

This clone was detected a few times. The genes are TRBV4-3 and TRBJ2-1; no reliable D call. The CDR3 extends over 14 amino acids. Per the germline V gene, CDR1 is LGHNA and CDR2 is YSLEER. Deletions cut 1 base from V and 4 bases from J, with 8 bases between. In DNA form, the CDR3 reads TGCGCCAGCAGCCAAGGGCCGGAGTACAATGAGCAGTTCTTC. Amino acid sequence: CASSQGPEYNEQFF.

In regard to this clone: Other DNA sequences within the sample encode an identical CDR3. This rearrangement joins TRBV9 to TRBJ1-1; D may be TRBD1 (5 bases). Germline V gene lookup returns CDR1 SGDLS and CDR2 YYNGEE. The V end was cut by 2 bases, the J end by 3 bases, with 8 bases between. There are 13 residues in the CDR3. The CDR3 loop reads CASSVGTDTEAFF. As DNA, the CDR3 is TGTGCCAGCAGCGTCGGGACGGACACTGAAGCTTTCTTT.

In this sample, this clone turned up a few times. The chain recombines TRBV5-1 with TRBJ2-1, with D perhaps matching TRBD2 (5 bases). V was shortened by 4 bases and J by 3 bases, with 11 bases between the two germline ends. This CDR3 contains 14 residues. Germline CDR1 reads SGHRS; CDR2 reads YFSETQ. CDR3 region: CASSHHGDYNEQFF. The CDR3 coding sequence is TGCGCCAGCAGCCACCACGGGGACTACAATGAGCAGTTCTTC.

This clone was counted a few times. The V and J genes are TRBV6-1 and TRBJ2-3; tentatively, D is TRBD2 (5 bases). Germline V lookup: CDR1 MNHNS, CDR2 SASEGT. V lost 4 bases and J lost 1, with 12 bases in between. The CDR3 consists of 15 residues. DNA of the CDR3: TGTGCCAGCAGTGTGCAGGTGGAGGGCACAGATACGCAGTATTTT. Translating it yields CASSVQVEGTDTQYF.

V is TRBV15 and J is TRBJ1-1; 10 bases fit TRBD1. Germline V lookup: CDR1 LNHNV, CDR2 YYDKDF (reference sequence). This CDR3 has 15 amino acids. Losses at the gene ends were 3 bases for V and 5 bases for J; bases not matched to a gene: 6. The DNA for the CDR3 is TGTGCCACCAGCAGTGGGGGGGACAGGGGAACTGAAGCTTTCTTT. This gives the protein CATSSGGDRGTEAFF.

A few counts support this clone. V usage is TRBV29-1 and J usage is TRBJ1-2, with unresolved D. V lost 3 bases, J lost 0 bases, and 17 bases lay in between. There are 16 residues in the CDR3. Per the germline V gene, CDR1 is SQVTM and CDR2 is ANQGSEA. The CDR3 spells CSVDGWTKTTNYGYTF. The CDR3 DNA follows: TGCAGCGTTGACGGTTGGACTAAGACCACTAACTATGGCTACACCTTC.

This chain connects TRBV5-1 to TRBJ2-5, with 10 bases aligning to TRBD1. V shed 4 bases and J 2 bases; nucleotides not matched to a gene: 5. Germline V lookup: CDR1 SGHRS, CDR2 YFSETQ. The CDR3 runs 15 residues. The CDR3 nucleotides are TGCGCCAGCAGCCGGGACAGGGGAACACAAGAGACCCAGTACTTC. Amino acids: CASSRDRGTQETQYF. Based on the CDR3 plus reference TRBV5-1 and TRBJ2-5, the full variable domain is KAGVTQTPRYLIKTRGQQVTLSCSPISGHRSVSWYQQTPGQGLQFLFEYFSETQRNKGNFPGRFSGRQFSNSRSEMNVSTLELGDSALYLCASSRDRGTQETQYFGPGTRLLVL.

This clone was counted a few times. The rearrangement uses TRBV7-6 and TRBJ2-5, with TRBD2 matching over 7 bases. The CDR3 is 14 amino acids. Trimming cost V 1 base and J 4 bases; bases outside gene matches: 3. Germline loops: CDR1 SGHVS, CDR2 FNYEAQ. CDR3 DNA: TGTGCCAGCAGCTTAGATGCTAGCGGAGAGACCCAGTACTTC. Translated: CASSLDASGETQYF.

The CDR3 bases are TGTGCCAGCTGGACCGGGGGGAACCCAGGAGTCACAGATACGCAGTATTTT. Amino acids: CASWTGGNPGVTDTQYF. The rearrangement links TRBV28 to TRBJ2-3; 7 bases line up with TRBD2. The CDR3 is 17 residues long. Trimming removed 8 bases from V and 2 bases from J; junction bases left unmatched: 16. Germline CDR1 MDHEN, CDR2 SYDVKM. The whole variable domain, remainder taken from reference TRBV28 and TRBJ2-3, is DVKVTQSSRYLVKRTGEKVFLECVQDMDHENMFWYRQDPGLGLRLIYFSYDVKMKEKGDIPEGYSVSREKKERFSLILESASTNQTSMYLCASWTGGNPGVTDTQYFGPGTRLTVL.